The 8 T cell receptor beta chains below come from one sample, sequenced in a study of cytomegalovirus exposure and HLA in healthy donors. Primers for the PCR totalled 60 Vbeta and 13 Jbeta. The method was immunoSEQ multiplex PCR; TCRdb's version includes in-frame clones alone and lacks a portion of them. The table lists 150,000 or so clones, approximately 80% of them singletons. Sequencing was done on a sample of PBMCs. These receptors were collected from a woman aged 40 to 55 in good health and CMV-seropositive.

V and J are TRBV4-2 and TRBJ2-6, with 8 nucleotides matching TRBD2. The CDR3 sequence is 18 residues long. CDR1 is LGHNA and CDR2 is YNFKEQ in the germline V gene. The ends lost 0 bases at V and 0 bases at J; junction bases unmatched: 4. CDR3 residues: CASSQDPGGDSGANVLTF. The CDR3 nucleotides are TGTGCCAGCAGCCAAGATCCGGGAGGGGACTCTGGGGCCAACGTCCTGACTTTC.

The chain uses TRBV2 and TRBJ2-7, with D unclear. V dropped 1 base and J dropped 7 bases, with 14 bases sitting between them. Germline values: CDR1 SNHLY, CDR2 FYNNEI. CDR3 length: 14 residues. The CDR3 spells CASSEGQAFGEQYF. In nucleotides, the CDR3 is TGTGCCAGCAGTGAAGGTCAGGCCTTTGGTGAGCAGTACTTC.

The chain couples TRBV4-1 to TRBJ1-5; no clear D. The CDR3 covers 16 residues. The germline gives CDR1 MGHRA, CDR2 YSYEKL. Trimming pared 0 bases from V and 7 bases from J, leaving 16 bases between. The CDR3 here is CASSQEQSWLGQPQHF. The CDR3 region has the DNA TGCGCCAGCAGCCAAGAACAGTCTTGGTTGGGCCAGCCCCAGCATTTT.

This clone showed up just a few times. The chain carries TRBV6-5 and TRBJ2-7; a possible D gene is TRBD2 (6 bases). This CDR3 spans 12 amino acids. Germline CDR1 reads MNHEY; CDR2 reads SVGAGI. V gave up 4 bases and J gave up 6 bases, with 10 bases separating them. CDR3 region: CASSFGRGEQYF. DNA for the CDR3: TGTGCCAGCAGTTTTGGGCGGGGCGAGCAGTACTTC.

The chain employs TRBV9 and TRBJ2-3; the D is unclear. This CDR3 region has 14 residues. Between the trimmed V and J ends, which lost 0 bases and 2 bases, there was a span of 7 bases. Germline V gives CDR1 SGDLS, CDR2 YYNGEE. In DNA form, the CDR3 reads TGTGCCAGCAGCGTAGGGTTCTACACAGATACGCAGTATTTT. Translation gives CASSVGFYTDTQYF.

The chain has TRBV18 and TRBJ2-3; 7 bases map to TRBD2. V was clipped by 2 bases and J by 8 bases; unmatched bases: 7. Germline V gene lookup returns CDR1 KGHSH and CDR2 LQKENI. The CDR3 sequence is 14 residues long. Written as DNA, the CDR3 is TGTGCCAGCTCACCAGCGGGAGAATGGAGTACGCAGTATTTT. It specifies CASSPAGEWSTQYF. Full variable domain (remainder filled in from reference TRBV18 and TRBJ2-3): NAGVMQNPRHLVRRRGQEARLRCSPMKGHSHVYWYRQLPEEGLKFMVYLQKENIIDESGMPKERFSAEFPKEGPSILRIQQVVRGDSAAYFCASSPAGEWSTQYFGPGTRLTVL.

The gene calls are TRBV6-5 and TRBJ2-5, with 7 bases aligning to TRBD1. The closer fit of TRBJ2-7 to the DNA end suggests the J call may be wrong. The germline V gene has CDR1 MNHEY and CDR2 SVGAGI. CDR3 size: 14 residues. The CDR3 spells CASSSAGQAYEQYF. The DNA for the CDR3 is TGTGCCAGCAGTTCCGCTGGACAGGCCTACGAGCAGTACTTC.

V usage is TRBV5-4 and J usage is TRBJ2-7; TRBD1 is a possible D gene (6 bases). Deletions cut 0 bases from V and 6 bases from J, with 13 bases between. Looked up from germline, CDR1 is SGHNT and CDR2 is YYREEE (reference sequence). This CDR3 contains 14 residues. In nucleotides, the CDR3 is TGTGCCAGCAGCTTGGAACAGGGACCTTTCGAGCAGTACTTC. It yields the protein CASSLEQGPFEQYF.